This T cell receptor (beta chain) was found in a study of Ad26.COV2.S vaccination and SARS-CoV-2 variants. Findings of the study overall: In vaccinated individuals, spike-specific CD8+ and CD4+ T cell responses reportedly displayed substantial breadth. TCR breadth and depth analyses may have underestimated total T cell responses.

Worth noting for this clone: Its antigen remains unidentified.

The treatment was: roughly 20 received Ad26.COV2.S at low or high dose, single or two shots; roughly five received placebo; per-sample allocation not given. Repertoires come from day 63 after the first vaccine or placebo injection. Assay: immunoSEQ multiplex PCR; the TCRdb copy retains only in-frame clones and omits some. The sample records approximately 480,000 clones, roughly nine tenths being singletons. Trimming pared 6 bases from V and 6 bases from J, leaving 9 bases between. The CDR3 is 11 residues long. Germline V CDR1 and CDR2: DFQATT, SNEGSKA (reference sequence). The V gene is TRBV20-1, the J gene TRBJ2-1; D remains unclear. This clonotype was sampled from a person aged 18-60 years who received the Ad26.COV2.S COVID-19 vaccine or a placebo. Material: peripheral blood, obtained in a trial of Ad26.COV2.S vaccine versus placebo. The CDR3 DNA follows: TGCAGTGCAAGTAAGCTCAATGAGCAGTTCTTC. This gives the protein CSASKLNEQFF.